The 17 T cell receptor beta chains in this list originate from one sample, sequenced in a study of identical twins. MiXCR was run by TCRdb on the 5' RACE reads, yielding one entry per CDR3 protein. This sample yields approximately 680,000 distinct CDR3 sequences, of which roughly 6.6% are seen a single time; roughly 1.6% belongs to the top ten. The sample was also reused in another study, on yellow fever vaccine responses in identical twins.

Sequencing input: PBMCs. The origin of the receptors is a woman under 30 in good health.

This rearrangement joins TRBV7-9 to TRBJ2-7; the match to TRBD1 covers 8 bases. The CDR3 sequence is 14 residues long. Per germline, CDR1 SEHNR and CDR2 FQNEAQ (reference sequence). V gave up 4 bases and J gave up 2 bases; unmatched junction bases: 4. CDR3 protein: CASSSPRGPYEQYF. In DNA form, the CDR3 reads TGTGCCAGCAGCTCCCCCAGGGGGCCCTACGAGCAGTACTTC. Drawing the rest from reference TRBV7-9 and TRBJ2-7, the complete variable domain is DTGVSQNPRHKITKRGQNVTFRCDPISEHNRLYWYRQTLGQGPEFLTYFQNEAQLEKSRLLSDRFSAERPKGSFSTLEIQRTEQGDSAMYLCASSSPRGPYEQYFGPGTRLTVT.

This clonotype showed up just a few times. The chain employs TRBV6-2 or TRBV6-3 and TRBJ2-3; D gene ambiguous. V lost 0 bases, J lost 2 bases, and 12 bases lay in between. The CDR3 sequence is 16 residues long. The germline V gene has CDR1 MNHEY and CDR2 SVGEGT. The CDR3 nucleotides read TGTGCCAGCAGTTACTCGTTCGGAAAGGACACAGATACGCAGTATTTT. Protein product: CASSYSFGKDTDTQYF.

This clonotype has more than one count but fewer than ten. This chain links TRBV6-5 with TRBJ2-7; 9 bases are shared with TRBD1. V lost 2 bases, J lost 7 bases, and 12 bases stayed unmatched. The CDR3 totals 16 residues. CDR1 and CDR2 from the germline V gene are MNHEY and SVGAGI. CDR3 DNA: TGTGCCAGCAGTTACCGTGCCGGGACAGGGCCTTTGGAGCAGTACTTC. Its protein product is CASSYRAGTGPLEQYF.

This clonotype was found many times. The V and J genes are TRBV20-1 and TRBJ2-7, with unresolved D. The length of the CDR3 is 12 residues. In germline, CDR1 is DFQATT, CDR2 SNEGSKA (reference sequence). The V and J ends lost 7 bases and 0 bases respectively, with 10 bases between them. The CDR3 loop reads CSVKRLSYEQYF. Written as DNA, the CDR3 is TGCAGTGTGAAGAGGCTCTCCTACGAGCAGTACTTC.

The chain carries TRBV20-1 and TRBJ2-1; possibly TRBD2 for D (5 bases). Germline CDR1 and CDR2: DFQATT and SNEGSKA (reference sequence). This CDR3 is built from 14 residues. V shed 1 base and J shed 5 bases, with 12 bases lying between them. As DNA, the CDR3 is TGCAGTGCTAGAGCGGGATCACATAACAATGAGCAGTTCTTC. This translates into CSARAGSHNNEQFF.

This clonotype was seen a handful of times. The chain recombines TRBV20-1 with TRBJ2-7, with D uncertain. The germline gives CDR1 DFQATT, CDR2 SNEGSKA (reference sequence). Trimming left V 3 bases short and J 5 bases short, with 14 bases between. CDR3 size: 13 residues. In DNA, the CDR3 is TGCAGTGCTAGTTTTCGGAATGGGAACGAGCAGTACGTC. Translation gives CSASFRNGNEQYV.

This clonotype was recorded a few times. The V and J genes are TRBV20-1 and TRBJ1-2; TRBD1 aligns across 8 bases. This CDR3 is built from 14 residues. V shed 1 base and J 6 bases; nucleotides not matched to a gene: 7. CDR1 is DFQATT, CDR2 SNEGSKA, per germline (reference sequence). DNA for the CDR3: TGCAGTGCTAGAGCCCCCGGGACAGGTCATGGCTACACCTTC. Its translation is CSARAPGTGHGYTF.

The V call is TRBV7-2, the J call TRBJ2-1; maybe TRBD1 (6 bases). Germline V gene lookup returns CDR1 SGHTA and CDR2 FQGNSA. Trimming pared 2 bases from V and 4 bases from J, leaving 12 bases between. This CDR3 has 15 amino acids. The CDR3 coding sequence is TGTGCCAGCAGCTTAAAGGCGGACAGATACAATGAGCAGTTCTTC. Its protein product is CASSLKADRYNEQFF.

This clonotype has a handful of counts. CDR3 sequence: CSARTSGVGNEQFF. The CDR3 coding sequence is TGCAGTGCTAGAACTAGCGGGGTTGGGAATGAGCAGTTCTTC. The V call is TRBV20-1, the J call TRBJ2-1; 10 bases line up with TRBD2. The germline gives CDR1 DFQATT, CDR2 SNEGSKA (reference sequence). The CDR3 covers 14 residues. Unmatched junction bases numbered 5, after V lost 2 bases and J lost 7 bases.

The chain joins TRBV11-2 to TRBJ2-7; D is ambiguous. V was shortened by 5 bases and J by 3 bases, with 14 bases between the two germline ends. CDR3 length equals 14 residues. Per germline, CDR1 SGHAT and CDR2 FQNNGV. The CDR3 DNA sequence: TGTGCCAGCAGCCCCTTGACCCATCGCTACGAGCAGTACGTC. Encoded protein: CASSPLTHRYEQYV.

At least ten counts were recorded for this clonotype. The V and J genes are TRBV7-2 and TRBJ1-2; D is ambiguous. Trimming removed 1 base at V and 8 bases at J, with 11 bases between. Per the germline V gene, CDR1 is SGHTA and CDR2 is FQGNSA. CDR3 length equals 13 residues. CDR3 protein: CASSLGGAMGYTF. The CDR3 bases are TGTGCCAGCAGCTTAGGGGGAGCGATGGGCTACACCTTC. The full variable domain, its missing parts supplied by reference TRBV7-2 and TRBJ1-2, is GAGVSQSPSNKVTEKGKDVELRCDPISGHTALYWYRQSLGQGLEFLIYFQGNSAPDKSGLPSDRFSAERTGGSVSTLTIQRTQQEDSAVYLCASSLGGAMGYTFGSGTRLTVV.

The chain recombines TRBV7-8 with TRBJ2-3; possibly TRBD1 for D (5 bases). The length of the CDR3 is 16 residues. V was cut by 5 bases and J by 1 base, with 16 bases left in between. Looked up from germline, CDR1 is SGHVS and CDR2 is FQNEAQ. CDR3 residues: CASSPQAGSRTDTQYF. CDR3 DNA sequence: TGTGCCAGCAGCCCACAGGCAGGCAGCCGCACAGATACGCAGTATTTT.

V gene TRBV20-1 combines with J gene TRBJ2-2; the match to TRBD2 covers 12 bases. Per germline, CDR1 DFQATT and CDR2 SNEGSKA (reference sequence). The CDR3 has 17 residues. The V segment lost 0 bases and the J segment 0 bases; nucleotides outside the gene matches: 2. The CDR3 coding sequence is TGCAGTGCTAGAGACAGACTAGCGGGAGCGAACACCGGGGAGCTGTTTTTT. Translating it yields CSARDRLAGANTGELFF.

The V and J genes are TRBV5-1 and TRBJ2-5; D gene uncertain. Germline CDR1 reads SGHRS; CDR2 reads YFSETQ. This CDR3 is built from 13 residues. The V gene lost 4 bases and the J gene lost 5 bases, with 12 bases spanning the gap. The CDR3: CASSRADRETQYF. The CDR3 DNA sequence: TGCGCCAGCAGCAGGGCTGATCGGGAGACCCAGTACTTC.

Note on this clonotype: A much bigger clone sits one base away, suggesting this may be a read error. The chain employs TRBV5-1 and TRBJ2-1, with a tentative D call TRBD2 (6 bases). Deletions cut 2 bases from V and 8 bases from J, with 17 bases between. Germline loops: CDR1 SGHRS, CDR2 YFSETQ. This CDR3 region has 15 residues. CDR3 residues: CASSFRGNTPHEQFF. The CDR3 coding sequence is TGCGCCAGCAGCTTTCGCGGGAATACCCCACATGAGCAGTTCTTC.

This chain connects TRBV6-5 to TRBJ1-1, with 8 bases matching TRBD1. In germline, CDR1 is MNHEY, CDR2 SVGAGI. This CDR3 region has 14 residues. The V segment lost 2 bases and the J segment 8 bases; nucleotides outside the gene matches: 7. CDR3 in amino acids: CASSYGTGDTEAFF. The DNA for the CDR3 is TGTGCCAGCAGTTACGGGACAGGTGATACCGAAGCTTTCTTT.

This clonotype showed up just a few times. The genes are TRBV5-1 and TRBJ2-5; D perhaps matches TRBD1 (5 bases). Germline assignment: CDR1 SGHRS and CDR2 YFSETQ. The CDR3 spans 14 residues. V lost 0 bases, J lost 7 bases, and 13 bases lay in between. The CDR3 coding sequence is TGCGCCAGCAGCTTGGAAGAATGGACAAGGACCCAGTACTTC. Translation: CASSLEEWTRTQYF. Combining the CDR3 with reference TRBV5-1 and TRBJ2-5 gives the whole variable domain KAGVTQTPRYLIKTRGQQVTLSCSPISGHRSVSWYQQTPGQGLQFLFEYFSETQRNKGNFPGRFSGRQFSNSRSEMNVSTLELGDSALYLCASSLEEWTRTQYFGPGTRLLVL.